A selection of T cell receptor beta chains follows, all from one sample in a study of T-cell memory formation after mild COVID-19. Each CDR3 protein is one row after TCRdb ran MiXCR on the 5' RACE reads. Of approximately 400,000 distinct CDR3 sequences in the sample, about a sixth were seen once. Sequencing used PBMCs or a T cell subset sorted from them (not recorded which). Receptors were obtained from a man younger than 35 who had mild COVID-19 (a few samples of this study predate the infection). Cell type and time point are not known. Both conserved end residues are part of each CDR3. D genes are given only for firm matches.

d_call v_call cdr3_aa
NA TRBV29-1 CSSTGPEGGYTF
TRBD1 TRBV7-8 CASSLVGQGELNTEAFF
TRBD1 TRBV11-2 CASSLRTGLDTIYF
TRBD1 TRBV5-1 CASSFGTDTEAFF
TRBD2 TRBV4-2 CASRKGLEEETQYF
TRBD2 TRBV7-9 CASSPGLAGGPYTGELFF
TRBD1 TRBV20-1 CSAGTVRFEQFF
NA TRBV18 CASSPGDPYEQYF
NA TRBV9 CASSVGWGSEDTQYF
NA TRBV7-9 CASSPPGATNEKLFF
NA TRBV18 CASSRVGERQAGYTF
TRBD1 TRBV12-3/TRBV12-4 CASSLDRFIQYF
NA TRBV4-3 CASSPRGPSYNEQFF
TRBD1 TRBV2 CASSGQGEGPQHF
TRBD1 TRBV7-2 CASSRPGQLLSEQFF
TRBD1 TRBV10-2 CASLEAGGVQETQYF
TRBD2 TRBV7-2 CASRTSGYTDTQYF
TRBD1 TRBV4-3 CASSQTDRGGEKLFF
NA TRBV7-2 CASSLVGGGNTEAFF
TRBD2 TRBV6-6 CASSPHGGGGQETQYF
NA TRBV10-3 CAISPYTYEQYF
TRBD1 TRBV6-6 CASRRDRGYEQFF
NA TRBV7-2 CASSSRGPDTQYF
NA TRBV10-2 CASVPDLTLGGYTF
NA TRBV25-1 CASSESAGPRETQYF
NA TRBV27 CASSLWSSSDTQYF
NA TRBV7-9 CASSQSRETQYF
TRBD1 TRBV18 CASSPGQGINEQYF